This T cell receptor (beta chain) was sequenced during a study of long-term antiretroviral therapy in people with HIV. Findings and caveats of the study: Relative to control repertoires, HIV repertoires exhibited narrower CDR3 length ranges. At every time point, clones expanded before ART dominated the repertoire. Transplant donor controls retained higher diversity, though diversity increased after ART.

Treatment locations for all participants with HIV were in the United States. Survey-level resolution applied to immunoSEQ assay v3.0. Profiling relied on immunoSEQ multiplex PCR, and the TCRdb table lists in-frame clones only, not all of them. The repertoire consists of 35,000 to 45,000 clones, with around 83% occurring once and the leading ten covering around 6.5%. Details on this clone: The antigen is unknown.

Germline CDR1 reads SGHAT; CDR2 reads FQNNGV. This CDR3 contains 15 residues. V was trimmed by 5 bases and J by 1 base, leaving 14 bases between them. The sequencing used unsorted PBMCs, collected 1 year after starting antiretroviral therapy. The receptor comes from a man younger than 35 with HIV. The chain couples TRBV11-2 to TRBJ1-2, with TRBD1 as a possible D gene (5 bases). CDR3 sequence (DNA): TGTGCCAGCAGCCCCCCCGGGGCGGATAACTATGGCTACACCTTC. This sequence encodes CASSPPGADNYGYTF.